This T cell receptor beta chain originates from a study of PD-L1 blockade in urothelial cancer. Study summary: Atezolizumab (1,200 mg intravenously every 3 weeks) began in 2014 for patients. Bladder-origin urothelial cancer in males covered about 90% of the roughly 30 patients.

The CDR3 runs to 16 residues. Clones were read by immunoSEQ multiplex PCR, and TCRdb kept only the in-frame ones, dropping some. The sample consists of roughly 84,000 clones, about 81% of them appearing once. Each patient presented with locally advanced or metastatic urothelial carcinoma. All patients handed over anywhere from 1 to 8 samples, pretreatment and on-treatment. This clone has a single count. The sequencing here drew on PBMCs, taken around atezolizumab (anti-PD-L1) treatment. The chain links TRBV21-1 to TRBJ2-7; no DNA check was done on the table's D call, TRBD1. TRBV21-1 is annotated as a pseudogene. The source is a man between 65 and 85 years old with urothelial cancer. The CDR3 nucleotides read TGTGCCAGCAGCAAAGGGCTTCGACAGGCAGACTACGAGCAGTACTTC. Its translation: CASSKGLRQADYEQYF.